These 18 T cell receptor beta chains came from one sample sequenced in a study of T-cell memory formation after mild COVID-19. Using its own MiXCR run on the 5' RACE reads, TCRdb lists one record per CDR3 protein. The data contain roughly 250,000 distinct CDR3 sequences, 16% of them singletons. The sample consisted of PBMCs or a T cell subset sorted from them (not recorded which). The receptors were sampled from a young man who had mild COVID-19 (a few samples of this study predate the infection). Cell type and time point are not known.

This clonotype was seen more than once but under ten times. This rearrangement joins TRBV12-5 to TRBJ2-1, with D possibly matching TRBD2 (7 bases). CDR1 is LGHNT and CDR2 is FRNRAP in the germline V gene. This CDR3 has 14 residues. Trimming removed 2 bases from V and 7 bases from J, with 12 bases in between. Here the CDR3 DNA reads TGTGCTAGTGGTTTGCGGGGGGCGGGTAATGAGCAGTTCTTC. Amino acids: CASGLRGAGNEQFF.

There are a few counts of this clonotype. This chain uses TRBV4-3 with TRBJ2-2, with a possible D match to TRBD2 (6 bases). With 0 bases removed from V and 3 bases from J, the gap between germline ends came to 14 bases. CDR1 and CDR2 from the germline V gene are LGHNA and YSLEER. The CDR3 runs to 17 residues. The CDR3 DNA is TGCGCCAGCAGCCAAGATAGGGACGGGGGTGACACCGGGGAGCTGTTTTTT. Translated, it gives CASSQDRDGGDTGELFF.

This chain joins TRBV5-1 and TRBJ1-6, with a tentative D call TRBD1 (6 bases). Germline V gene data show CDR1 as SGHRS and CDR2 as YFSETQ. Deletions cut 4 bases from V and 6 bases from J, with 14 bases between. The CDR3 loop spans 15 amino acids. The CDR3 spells CASSIRTAFNSPLHF. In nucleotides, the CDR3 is TGCGCCAGCAGCATAAGGACAGCCTTTAATTCACCCCTCCACTTT.

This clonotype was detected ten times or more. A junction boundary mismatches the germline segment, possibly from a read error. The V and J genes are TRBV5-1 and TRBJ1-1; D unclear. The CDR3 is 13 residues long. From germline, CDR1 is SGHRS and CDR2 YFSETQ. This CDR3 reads CASSLAENTEAFF. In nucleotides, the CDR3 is TGTGCCAGCAGCTTAGCTGAGAACACTGAAGCTTTCTTT.

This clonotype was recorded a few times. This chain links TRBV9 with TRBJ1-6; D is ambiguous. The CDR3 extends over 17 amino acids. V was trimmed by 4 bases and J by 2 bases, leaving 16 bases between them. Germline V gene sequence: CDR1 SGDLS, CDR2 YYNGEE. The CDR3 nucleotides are TGTGCCAGCAGCCCCGACGGCACGAAGGCCTATAATTCACCCCTCCACTTT. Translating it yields CASSPDGTKAYNSPLHF.

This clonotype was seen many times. This CDR3 reads CASSLPPGAEETQYF. The CDR3 DNA reads TGTGCCAGCAGTTTACCGCCGGGCGCTGAAGAGACCCAGTACTTC. The chain has TRBV12-3 or TRBV12-4 and TRBJ2-5; D gene unclear. The CDR3 extends over 15 amino acids. Deletions cut 2 bases from V and 3 bases from J, with 13 bases between.

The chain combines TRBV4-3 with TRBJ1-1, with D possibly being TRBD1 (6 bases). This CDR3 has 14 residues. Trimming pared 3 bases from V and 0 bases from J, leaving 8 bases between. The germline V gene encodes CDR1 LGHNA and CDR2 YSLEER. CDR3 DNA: TGCGCCAGCAGCCAGGCAGGGGTGAACACTGAAGCTTTCTTT. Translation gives CASSQAGVNTEAFF.

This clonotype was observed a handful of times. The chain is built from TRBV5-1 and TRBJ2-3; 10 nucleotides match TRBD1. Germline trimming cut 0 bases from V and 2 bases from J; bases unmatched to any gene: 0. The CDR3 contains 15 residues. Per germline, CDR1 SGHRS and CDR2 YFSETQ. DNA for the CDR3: TGCGCCAGCAGCTTGGGACAGGGGGCCACAGATACGCAGTATTTT. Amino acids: CASSLGQGATDTQYF. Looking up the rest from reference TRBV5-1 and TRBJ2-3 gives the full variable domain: KAGVTQTPRYLIKTRGQQVTLSCSPISGHRSVSWYQQTPGQGLQFLFEYFSETQRNKGNFPGRFSGRQFSNSRSEMNVSTLELGDSALYLCASSLGQGATDTQYFGPGTRLTVL.

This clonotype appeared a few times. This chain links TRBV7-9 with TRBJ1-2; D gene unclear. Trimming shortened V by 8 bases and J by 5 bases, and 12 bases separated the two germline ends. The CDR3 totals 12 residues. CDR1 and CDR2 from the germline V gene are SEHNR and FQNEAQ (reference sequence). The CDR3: CASSPGEYGYTF. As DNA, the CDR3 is TGTGCCAGCTCTCCGGGCGAATATGGCTACACCTTC.

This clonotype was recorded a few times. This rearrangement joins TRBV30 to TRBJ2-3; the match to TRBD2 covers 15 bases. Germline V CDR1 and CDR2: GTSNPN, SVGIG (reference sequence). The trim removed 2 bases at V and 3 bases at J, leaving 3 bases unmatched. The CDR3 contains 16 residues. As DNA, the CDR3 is TGTGCCTGGAGTTTTGGACTAGCGGGGGGGACAGATACGCAGTATTTT. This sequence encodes CAWSFGLAGGTDTQYF.

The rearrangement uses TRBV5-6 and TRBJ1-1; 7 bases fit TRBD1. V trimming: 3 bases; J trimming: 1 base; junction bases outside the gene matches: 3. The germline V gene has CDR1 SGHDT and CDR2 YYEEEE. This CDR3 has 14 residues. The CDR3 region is CASSWTGPNTEAFF. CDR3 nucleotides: TGTGCCAGCAGCTGGACAGGACCGAACACTGAAGCTTTCTTT.

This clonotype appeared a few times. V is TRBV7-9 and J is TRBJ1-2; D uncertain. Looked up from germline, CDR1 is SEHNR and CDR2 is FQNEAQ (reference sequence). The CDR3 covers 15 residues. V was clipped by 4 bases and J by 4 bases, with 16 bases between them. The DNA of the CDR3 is TGTGCCAGCAGCTCCGAACCTACACCCTCCTATGGCTACACCTTC. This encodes CASSSEPTPSYGYTF.

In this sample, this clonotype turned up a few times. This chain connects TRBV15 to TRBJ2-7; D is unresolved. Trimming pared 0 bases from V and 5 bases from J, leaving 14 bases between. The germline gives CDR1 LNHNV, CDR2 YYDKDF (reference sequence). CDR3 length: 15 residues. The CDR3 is CATSRENRRTHEQYF. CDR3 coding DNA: TGTGCCACCAGCAGAGAAAATAGAAGGACCCACGAGCAGTACTTC.

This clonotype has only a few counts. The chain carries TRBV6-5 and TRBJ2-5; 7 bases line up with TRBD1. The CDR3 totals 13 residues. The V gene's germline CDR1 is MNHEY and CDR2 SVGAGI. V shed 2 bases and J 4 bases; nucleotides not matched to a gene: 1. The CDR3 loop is CASSYTGAETQYF. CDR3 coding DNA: TGTGCCAGCAGTTACACAGGGGCAGAGACCCAGTACTTC.

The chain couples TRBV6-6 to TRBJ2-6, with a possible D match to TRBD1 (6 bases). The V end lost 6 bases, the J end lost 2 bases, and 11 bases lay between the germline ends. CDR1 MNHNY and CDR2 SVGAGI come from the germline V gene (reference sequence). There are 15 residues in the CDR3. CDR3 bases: TGTGCCAGCAGCGATGGGGGCACTGGGGCCAACGTCCTGACTTTC. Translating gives CASSDGGTGANVLTF.

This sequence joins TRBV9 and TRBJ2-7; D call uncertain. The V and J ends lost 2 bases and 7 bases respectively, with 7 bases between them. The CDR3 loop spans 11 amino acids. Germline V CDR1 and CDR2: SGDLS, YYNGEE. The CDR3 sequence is CASSVRSEQYV. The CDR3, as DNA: TGTGCCAGCAGCGTTAGGTCGGAGCAGTACGTC.

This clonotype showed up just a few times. CDR3 amino acids: CASSSWGLGYGYTF. The CDR3 DNA is TGTGCCAGCAGCTCATGGGGGCTTGGCTATGGCTACACCTTC. V gene TRBV27 combines with J gene TRBJ1-2, with a tentative D call TRBD1 (6 bases). Germline CDR1 reads MNHEY; CDR2 reads SMNVEV (reference sequence). V shed 6 bases and J shed 4 bases, with 15 bases lying between them. The CDR3 length is 14 residues.

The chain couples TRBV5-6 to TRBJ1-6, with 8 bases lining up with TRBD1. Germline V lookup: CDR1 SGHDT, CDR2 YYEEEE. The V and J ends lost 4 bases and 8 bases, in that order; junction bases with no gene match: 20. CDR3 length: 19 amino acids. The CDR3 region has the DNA TGTGCCAGCAGCCTCGGACCCCCGGACAGGGCTTCCTACCATTCACCCCTCCACTTT. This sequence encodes CASSLGPPDRASYHSPLHF.